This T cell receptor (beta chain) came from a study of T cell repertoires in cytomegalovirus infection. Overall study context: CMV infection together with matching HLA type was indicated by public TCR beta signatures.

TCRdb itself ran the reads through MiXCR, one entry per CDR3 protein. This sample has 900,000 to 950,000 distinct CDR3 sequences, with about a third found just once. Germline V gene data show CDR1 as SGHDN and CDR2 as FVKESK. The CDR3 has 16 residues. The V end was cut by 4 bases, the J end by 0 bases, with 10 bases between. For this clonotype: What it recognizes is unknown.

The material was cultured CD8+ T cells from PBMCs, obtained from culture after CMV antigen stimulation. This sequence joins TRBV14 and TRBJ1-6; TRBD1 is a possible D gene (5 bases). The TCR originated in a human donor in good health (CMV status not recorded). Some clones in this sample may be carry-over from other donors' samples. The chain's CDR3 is CASSPGTYSYNSPLHF. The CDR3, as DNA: TGTGCCAGCAGCCCGGGGACGTACTCCTATAATTCACCCCTCCACTTT.